This passage covers 24 T cell receptor beta chains from one sample sequenced in a study of blood T cell repertoires in COVID-19 (dated by TCRdb to about 2020). Library generation was performed with the immunoSEQ multiplex PCR assay. The immuneACCESS repertoire file appears here via TCRdb, limited to in-frame rearrangements. These files lack a portion of the clones; in checked studies, under half of the deficit traces to unresolved V genes, and the cause of the others is not known. The sample table shows about 210,000 clones, and 80% to 90% are seen once. Of the sample, around 7% is held by the ten largest clones. Sequenced input: PBMCs or T cells enriched from blood (not recorded which). Receptors were obtained from a young man in a cohort exposed to, infected with or recovered from COVID-19 (not recorded which).

V and J are TRBV24-1 and TRBJ1-5, with 7 bases identical to TRBD1. Per the germline V gene, CDR1 is KGHDR and CDR2 is SFDVKD. V was clipped by 5 bases and J by 6 bases; unmatched bases: 9. The CDR3 spans 15 residues. DNA of the CDR3: TGTGCCACCAGTGTTGGAGGGGGCGCGGGTCAGCCCCAGCATTTT. Its translation: CATSVGGGAGQPQHF.

This clone was seen only a few times. V gene TRBV7-8 combines with J gene TRBJ2-7; unclear D gene. Per the germline V gene, CDR1 is SGHVS and CDR2 is FQNEAQ. Trimming took 1 base from V and 6 from J, leaving 13 bases between them. This CDR3 is built from 14 residues. CDR3 in DNA: TGTGCCAGCAGCTTAGATTACGGAACGGGCGAGCAGTACTTC. Translating it yields CASSLDYGTGEQYF.

V and J are TRBV13 and TRBJ1-6; 7 bases fit TRBD1. Germline loops: CDR1 PRHDT, CDR2 FYEKMQ (reference sequence). The V segment lost 2 bases and the J segment 10 bases; nucleotides outside the gene matches: 5. The CDR3 extends over 14 amino acids. The CDR3 DNA reads as TGTGCCAGCAGCTTAAGCAGGGGGGACTCACCCCTCCACTTT. It specifies CASSLSRGDSPLHF.

J is TRBJ2-1 and V is TRBV18, with TRBD2 matching over 9 bases. The V gene's germline CDR1 is KGHSH and CDR2 LQKENI. J was trimmed by 8 bases and V by 3 bases; bases with no gene match: 2. The CDR3 totals 13 residues. The CDR3 DNA sequence: TGTGCCAGCTCACCGCGGGAGGGCCATGAGCAGTTCTTC. This codes for CASSPREGHEQFF. The full variable domain, its missing parts supplied by reference TRBV18 and TRBJ2-1, is NAGVMQNPRHLVRRRGQEARLRCSPMKGHSHVYWYRQLPEEGLKFMVYLQKENIIDESGMPKERFSAEFPKEGPSILRIQQVVRGDSAAYFCASSPREGHEQFFGPGTRLTVL.

This chain uses TRBV9 with TRBJ2-3, with a tentative D call TRBD1 (5 bases). Germline V gives CDR1 SGDLS, CDR2 YYNGEE. The length of the CDR3 is 14 residues. Between the trimmed V and J ends, which lost 4 bases and 4 bases, there was a span of 13 bases. Here the CDR3 reads CASSTPGWSDTQYF. The DNA of the CDR3 is TGTGCCAGCAGCACCCCAGGGTGGTCAGATACGCAGTATTTT.

The V and J genes are TRBV4-1 and TRBJ2-1; the match to TRBD2 covers 11 bases. The ends lost 1 base at V and 6 bases at J; junction bases unmatched: 11. Germline values: CDR1 MGHRA, CDR2 YSYEKL. The CDR3 sequence is 18 residues long. CDR3 in DNA: TGCGCCAGCAGCCAAGCGCCACCCCTAGCGGGAGGTGGCAATGAGCAGTTCTTC. It specifies CASSQAPPLAGGGNEQFF.

DNA of the CDR3: TGTGCCAGCAGCCAAGGGGAAGGGGGAGGGCCGGGAGATACGCAGTATTTT. Translation: CASSQGEGGGPGDTQYF. The rearrangement links TRBV4-2 to TRBJ2-3, with D tentatively TRBD2 (7 bases). The CDR3 is 17 residues long. Germline CDR1 is LGHNA and CDR2 is YNFKEQ. V lost 1 base and J 5 bases, leaving 19 bases between the germline ends.

This chain uses TRBV6-5 with TRBJ1-1; unclear D gene. CDR3 length: 14 amino acids. Germline values: CDR1 MNHEY, CDR2 SVGAGI. V was pared by 3 bases and J by 0 bases, with 8 bases between. CDR3 amino acids: CASSYGGVNTEAFF. The CDR3 region has the DNA TGTGCCAGCAGTTATGGCGGGGTGAACACTGAAGCTTTCTTT.

V usage is TRBV14 and J usage is TRBJ1-2, with unresolved D. Looked up from germline, CDR1 is SGHDN and CDR2 is FVKESK. V was clipped by 1 base and J by 5 bases, with 11 bases between them. The CDR3 consists of 14 residues. CDR3 bases: TGTGCCAGCAGCCAAGGAGGTCACGGGTATGGCTACACCTTC. Translated: CASSQGGHGYGYTF.

J is TRBJ1-6 and V is TRBV27; 7 bases agree with TRBD1. J was trimmed by 3 bases and V by 3 bases; bases with no gene match: 8. The germline V gene encodes CDR1 MNHEY and CDR2 SMNVEV (reference sequence). CDR3 length: 17 residues. In nucleotides, the CDR3 is TGTGCCAGCAGTTTGGTAGGGGGCCTGGGCTATAATTCACCCCTCCACTTT. Its translation: CASSLVGGLGYNSPLHF.

The J gene is TRBJ1-4, the V gene TRBV18; D is unclear. Looked up from germline, CDR1 is KGHSH and CDR2 is LQKENI. The CDR3 sequence is 15 residues long. The V gene lost 2 bases and the J gene lost 4 bases, with 11 bases spanning the gap. DNA of the CDR3: TGTGCCAGCTCACCAGGGAGGGCAGATAATGAAAAACTGTTTTTT. Amino acids: CASSPGRADNEKLFF. Full variable domain (outside the CDR3, taken from reference TRBV18 and TRBJ1-4): NAGVMQNPRHLVRRRGQEARLRCSPMKGHSHVYWYRQLPEEGLKFMVYLQKENIIDESGMPKERFSAEFPKEGPSILRIQQVVRGDSAAYFCASSPGRADNEKLFFGSGTQLSVL.

The genes are TRBV3-1 (or the pseudogene TRBV3-2) and TRBJ2-7; a possible D gene is TRBD2 (5 bases). The germline V gene has CDR1 LGHDT and CDR2 YNNKEL (reference sequence). This CDR3 spans 15 amino acids. The germline V and J ends were trimmed by 4 bases and 6 bases, with 19 bases remaining between them. The CDR3 is CASSRLDSIGGEQYF. In DNA, the CDR3 is TGTGCCAGCAGCCGATTAGACTCAATCGGAGGCGAGCAGTACTTC.

This sequence joins TRBV12-3 or TRBV12-4 and TRBJ2-7; 9 bases line up with TRBD2. V shed 3 bases, J shed 6 bases, and the junction held 3 bases outside the gene matches. This CDR3 region has 13 residues. CDR3 sequence reads: CASSFAGGFEQYF. CDR3 sequence (DNA): TGTGCCAGCAGTTTTGCGGGAGGGTTCGAGCAGTACTTC.

This clone came up a few times. The chain combines TRBV4-1 with TRBJ2-3, with 10 bases fitting TRBD1. Looked up from germline, CDR1 is MGHRA and CDR2 is YSYEKL. V lost 1 base, J lost 3 bases, and 4 bases stayed unmatched. There are 16 residues in the CDR3. Here the CDR3 reads CASSQGQGARTDTQYF. The CDR3 nucleotides read TGCGCCAGCAGCCAAGGACAGGGGGCCAGAACAGATACGCAGTATTTT.

This chain uses TRBV12-3 or TRBV12-4 with TRBJ2-5; TRBD2 is a possible D gene (5 bases). The CDR3 consists of 12 residues. Trimming pared 8 bases from V and 5 bases from J, leaving 12 bases between. The CDR3 here is CASGGLGETQYF. CDR3 nucleotide sequence: TGTGCCAGCGGCGGACTCGGCGAGACCCAGTACTTC.

The genes are TRBV5-4 and TRBJ2-2; TRBD2 matches at 7 bases. The trim removed 4 bases at V and 2 bases at J, leaving 5 bases unmatched. The length of the CDR3 is 15 residues. CDR1 SGHNT and CDR2 YYREEE come from the germline V gene (reference sequence). The CDR3 loop reads CASSGDYKNTGELFF. The DNA for the CDR3 is TGTGCCAGCAGCGGGGACTACAAAAACACCGGGGAGCTGTTTTTT. Full variable domain (rest looked up from reference TRBV5-4 and TRBJ2-2): ETGVTQSPTHLIKTRGQQVTLRCSSQSGHNTVSWYQQALGQGPQFIFQYYREEENGRGNFPPRFSGLQFPNYSSELNVNALELDDSALYLCASSGDYKNTGELFFGEGSRLTVL.

The chain recombines TRBV4-2 with TRBJ1-2, with 12 bases aligning to TRBD1. Germline CDR1 reads LGHNA; CDR2 reads YNFKEQ. V gave up 3 bases and J gave up 7 bases; unmatched junction bases: 9. CDR3 size: 16 residues. The CDR3 coding sequence is TGTGCCAGCAGCCAGGCCTCGGGACAGGGGGCTGGTGGCTACACCTTC. It is translated as CASSQASGQGAGGYTF.

The V and J genes are TRBV6-2 or TRBV6-3 and TRBJ1-1; D is possibly TRBD1 (6 bases). Trimming took off 6 bases at V and 3 bases at J, with 11 bases between the two ends. The length of the CDR3 is 13 residues. Germline CDR1 is MNHEY and CDR2 is SVGEGT. The CDR3 DNA follows: TGTGCCAGCAGCTATGACAGGTACACTGAAGCTTTCTTT. Residues: CASSYDRYTEAFF.

The V gene is TRBV28, the J gene TRBJ1-1; the match to TRBD1 covers 10 bases. V lost 8 bases and J lost 2; bases outside the gene matches: 5. Germline CDR1 is MDHEN and CDR2 is SYDVKM. CDR3 length equals 14 residues. This CDR3 reads CASDDRGQNTEAFF. The CDR3 DNA is TGTGCCAGCGACGACAGGGGGCAAAACACTGAAGCTTTCTTT.

This clone has at least ten counts. V and J are TRBV4-1 and TRBJ1-2; 7 bases map to TRBD1. CDR1 is MGHRA, CDR2 YSYEKL, per germline. The CDR3 sequence is 14 residues long. The ends lost 1 base at V and 7 bases at J; junction bases unmatched: 6. In DNA form, the CDR3 reads TGCGCCAGCAGCCAAGGACAGGGTTTGAGTGGCTACACCTTC. Its protein is CASSQGQGLSGYTF.

The J gene is TRBJ1-5, the V gene TRBV7-9, with 8 bases lining up with TRBD1. V dropped 5 bases and J dropped 3; count of bases not matched to a gene: 9. Germline V gene data show CDR1 as SEHNR and CDR2 as FQNEAQ (reference sequence). CDR3 length: 16 amino acids. In nucleotides, the CDR3 is TGTGCCAGCAGCCAAACCGGGACAGGTAACAATCAGCCCCAGCATTTT. This encodes CASSQTGTGNNQPQHF.

The V gene is TRBV7-3, the J gene TRBJ2-5; 14 positions agree with TRBD2. CDR3 length equals 19 residues. The germline gives CDR1 SGHTA, CDR2 FQGTGA. Losses at the gene ends were 2 bases for V and 3 bases for J; bases not matched to a gene: 11. This chain's CDR3 is CASSLSGGLAGVREETQYF. Here the CDR3 DNA reads TGTGCCAGCAGCTTATCGGGGGGACTAGCGGGAGTAAGGGAAGAGACCCAGTACTTC.

V gene TRBV7-3 combines with J gene TRBJ2-1, with 9 bases that match TRBD2. J lost 7 bases, V lost 0 bases, and 16 bases had no gene match. Germline V gives CDR1 SGHTA, CDR2 FQGTGA. The CDR3 is 19 amino acids. CDR3 sequence (DNA): TGTGCCAGCAGCTTAACGCTAGCGGGACTCGGGGTTCGGAAAAATGAGCAGTTCTTC. Its protein is CASSLTLAGLGVRKNEQFF.

The CDR3 DNA follows: TGCGCCAGCAGCCAAGACCGACTAGCGGGGGTGACAGATACGCAGTATTTT. Translation: CASSQDRLAGVTDTQYF. This chain links TRBV4-1 with TRBJ2-3; TRBD2 matches 12 bases. With V trimmed by 0 bases and J by 3 bases, 4 bases remained unmatched. This CDR3 has 17 residues. Germline CDR1 reads MGHRA; CDR2 reads YSYEKL.